The sequence of this TCR beta chain was determined in a study of early stage breast cancer tumors. In the study overall: The ER+/PR+/HER2- tumors included roughly eight ductal and four lobular carcinomas. Study results and caveats: Compared with adjacent normal breast tissue, tumors showed roughly 2.5-fold greater T cell density and higher clonality.

Assay used: immunoSEQ multiplex PCR; TCRdb lists only in-frame clones, some missing. Of tens of thousands of clones listed, 74% are singletons. This CDR3 comprises 16 residues. Germline V gene sequence: CDR1 SGHTS, CDR2 YDEGEE. Concerning this clone: The antigen is not known. Its ends do not fully match the called genes, so a read error is possible.

The clonotype was recovered from a person aged 60 to 70 with breast cancer. The sequenced sample was blood. J is TRBJ2-1 and V is TRBV5-8; D is unclear. The CDR3 DNA sequence: TGTGCCAGCAGTAAGCTTGGTCTCCGGGCTTACAGTGAGCAGTTCTTC. Amino acids: CASSKLGLRAYSEQFF. Looking up the rest from reference TRBV5-8 and TRBJ2-1 gives the full variable domain: EAGVTQSPTHLIKTRGQQATLRCSPISGHTSVYWYQQALGLGLQFLLWYDEGEERNRGNFPPRFSGRQFPNYSSELNVNALELEDSALYLCASSKLGLRAYSEQFFGPGTRLTVL.